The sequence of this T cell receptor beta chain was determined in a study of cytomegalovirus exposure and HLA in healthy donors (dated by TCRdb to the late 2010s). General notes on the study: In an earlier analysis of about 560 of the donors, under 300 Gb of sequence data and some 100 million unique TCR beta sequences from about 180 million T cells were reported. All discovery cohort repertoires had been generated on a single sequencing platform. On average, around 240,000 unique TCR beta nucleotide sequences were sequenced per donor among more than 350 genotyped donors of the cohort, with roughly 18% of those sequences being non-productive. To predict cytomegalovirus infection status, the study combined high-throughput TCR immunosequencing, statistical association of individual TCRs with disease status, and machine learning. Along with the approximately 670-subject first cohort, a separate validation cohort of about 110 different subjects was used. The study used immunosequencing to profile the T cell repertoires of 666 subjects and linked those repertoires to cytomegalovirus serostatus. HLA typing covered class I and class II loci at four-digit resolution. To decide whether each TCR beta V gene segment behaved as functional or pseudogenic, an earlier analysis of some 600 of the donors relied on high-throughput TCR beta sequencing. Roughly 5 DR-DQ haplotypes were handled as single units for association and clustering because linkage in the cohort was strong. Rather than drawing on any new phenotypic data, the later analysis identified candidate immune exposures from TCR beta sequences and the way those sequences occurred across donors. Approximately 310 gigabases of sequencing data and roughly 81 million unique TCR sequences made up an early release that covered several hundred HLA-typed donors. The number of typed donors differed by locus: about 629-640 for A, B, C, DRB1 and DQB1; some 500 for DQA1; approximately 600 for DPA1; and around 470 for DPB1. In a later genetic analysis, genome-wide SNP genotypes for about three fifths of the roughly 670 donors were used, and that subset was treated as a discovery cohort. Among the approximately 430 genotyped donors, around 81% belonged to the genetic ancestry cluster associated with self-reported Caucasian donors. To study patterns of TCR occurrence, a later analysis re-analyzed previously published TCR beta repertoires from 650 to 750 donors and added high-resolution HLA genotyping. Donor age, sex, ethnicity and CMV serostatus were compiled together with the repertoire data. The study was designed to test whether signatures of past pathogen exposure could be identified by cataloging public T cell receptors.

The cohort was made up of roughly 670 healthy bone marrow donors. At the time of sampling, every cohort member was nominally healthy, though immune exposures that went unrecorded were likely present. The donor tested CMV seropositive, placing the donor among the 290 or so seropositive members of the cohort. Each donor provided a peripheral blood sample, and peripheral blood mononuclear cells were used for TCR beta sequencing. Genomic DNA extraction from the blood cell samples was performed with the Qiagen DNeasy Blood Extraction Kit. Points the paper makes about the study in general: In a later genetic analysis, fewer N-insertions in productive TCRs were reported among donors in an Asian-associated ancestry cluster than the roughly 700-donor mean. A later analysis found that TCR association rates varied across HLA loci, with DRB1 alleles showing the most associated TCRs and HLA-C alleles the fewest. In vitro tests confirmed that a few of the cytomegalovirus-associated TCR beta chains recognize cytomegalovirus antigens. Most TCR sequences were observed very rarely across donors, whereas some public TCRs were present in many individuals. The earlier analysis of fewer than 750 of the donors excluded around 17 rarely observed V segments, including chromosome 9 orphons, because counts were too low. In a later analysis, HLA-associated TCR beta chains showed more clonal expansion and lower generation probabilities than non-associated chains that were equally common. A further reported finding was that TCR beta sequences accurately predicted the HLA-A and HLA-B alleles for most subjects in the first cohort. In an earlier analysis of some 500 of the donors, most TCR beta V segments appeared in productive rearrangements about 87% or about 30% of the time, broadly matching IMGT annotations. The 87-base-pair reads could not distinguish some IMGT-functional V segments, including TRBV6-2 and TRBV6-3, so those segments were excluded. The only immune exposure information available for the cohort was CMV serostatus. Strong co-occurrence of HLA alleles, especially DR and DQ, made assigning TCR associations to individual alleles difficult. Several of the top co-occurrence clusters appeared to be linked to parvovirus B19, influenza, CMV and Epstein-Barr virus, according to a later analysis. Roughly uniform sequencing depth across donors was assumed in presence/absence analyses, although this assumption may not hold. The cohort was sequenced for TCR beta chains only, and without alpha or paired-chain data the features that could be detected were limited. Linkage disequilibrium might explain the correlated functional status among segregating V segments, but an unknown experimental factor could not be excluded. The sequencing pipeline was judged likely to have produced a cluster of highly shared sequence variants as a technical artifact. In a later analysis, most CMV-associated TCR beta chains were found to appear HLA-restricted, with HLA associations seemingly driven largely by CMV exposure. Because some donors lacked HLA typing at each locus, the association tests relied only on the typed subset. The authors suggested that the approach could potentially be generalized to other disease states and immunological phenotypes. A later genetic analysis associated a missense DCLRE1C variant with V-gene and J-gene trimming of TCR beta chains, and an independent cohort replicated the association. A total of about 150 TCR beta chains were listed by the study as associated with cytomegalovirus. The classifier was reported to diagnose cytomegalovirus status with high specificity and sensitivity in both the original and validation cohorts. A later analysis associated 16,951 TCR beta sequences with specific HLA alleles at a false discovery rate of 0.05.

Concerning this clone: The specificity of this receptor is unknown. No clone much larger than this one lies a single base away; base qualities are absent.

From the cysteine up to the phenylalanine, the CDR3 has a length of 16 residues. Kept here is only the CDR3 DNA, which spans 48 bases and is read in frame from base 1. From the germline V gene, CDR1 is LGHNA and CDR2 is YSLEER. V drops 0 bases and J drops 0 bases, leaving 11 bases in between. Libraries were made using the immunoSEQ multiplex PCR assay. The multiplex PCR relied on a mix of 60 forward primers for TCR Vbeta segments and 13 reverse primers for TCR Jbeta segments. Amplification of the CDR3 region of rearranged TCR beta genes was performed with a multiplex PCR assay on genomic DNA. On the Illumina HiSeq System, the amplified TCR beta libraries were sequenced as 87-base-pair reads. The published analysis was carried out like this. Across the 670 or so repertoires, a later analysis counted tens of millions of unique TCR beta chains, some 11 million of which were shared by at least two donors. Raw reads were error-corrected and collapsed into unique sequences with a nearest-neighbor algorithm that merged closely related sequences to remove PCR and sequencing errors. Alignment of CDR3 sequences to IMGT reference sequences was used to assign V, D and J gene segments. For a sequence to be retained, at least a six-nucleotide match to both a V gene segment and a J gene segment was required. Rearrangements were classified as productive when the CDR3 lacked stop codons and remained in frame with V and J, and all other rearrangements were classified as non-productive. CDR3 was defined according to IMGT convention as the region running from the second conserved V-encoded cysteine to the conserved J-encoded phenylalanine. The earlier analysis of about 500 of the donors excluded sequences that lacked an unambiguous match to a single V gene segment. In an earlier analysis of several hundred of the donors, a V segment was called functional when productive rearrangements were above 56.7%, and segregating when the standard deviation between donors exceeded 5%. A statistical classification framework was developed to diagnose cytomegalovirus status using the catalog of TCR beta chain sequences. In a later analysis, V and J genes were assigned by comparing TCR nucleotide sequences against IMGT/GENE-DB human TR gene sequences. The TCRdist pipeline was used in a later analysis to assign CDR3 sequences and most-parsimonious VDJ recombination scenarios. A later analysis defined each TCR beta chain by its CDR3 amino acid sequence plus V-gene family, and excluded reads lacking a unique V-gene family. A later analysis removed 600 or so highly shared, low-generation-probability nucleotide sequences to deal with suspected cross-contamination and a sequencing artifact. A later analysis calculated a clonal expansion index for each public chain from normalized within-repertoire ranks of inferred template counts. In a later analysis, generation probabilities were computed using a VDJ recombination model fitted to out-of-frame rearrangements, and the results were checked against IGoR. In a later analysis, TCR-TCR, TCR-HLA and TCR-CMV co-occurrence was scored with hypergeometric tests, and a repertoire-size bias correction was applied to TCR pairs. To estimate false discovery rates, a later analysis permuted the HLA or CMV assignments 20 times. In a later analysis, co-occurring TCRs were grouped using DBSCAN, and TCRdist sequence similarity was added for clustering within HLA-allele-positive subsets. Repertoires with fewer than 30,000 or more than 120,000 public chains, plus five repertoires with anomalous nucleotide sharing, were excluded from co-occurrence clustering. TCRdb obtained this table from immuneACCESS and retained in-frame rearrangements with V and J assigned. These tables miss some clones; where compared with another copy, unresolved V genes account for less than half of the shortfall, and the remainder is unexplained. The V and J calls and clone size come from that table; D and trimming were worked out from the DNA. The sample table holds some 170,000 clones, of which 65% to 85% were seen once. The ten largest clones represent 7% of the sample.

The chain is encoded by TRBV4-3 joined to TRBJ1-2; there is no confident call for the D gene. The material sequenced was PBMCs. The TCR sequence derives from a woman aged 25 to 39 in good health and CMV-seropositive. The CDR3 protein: CASSQEVGGPNYGYTF. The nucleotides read TGCGCCAGCAGCCAAGAAGTCGGAGGCCCTAACTATGGCTACACCTTC.